This T cell receptor beta chain appears in the sequencing data of a study of blood T cells in healthy people across ages. Whole-study results and caveats: As naive T cell percentage varied, TCR beta diversity correlated strongly with it. While age rose, TCR beta diversity per million T cells dropped in a roughly linear way.

This clonotype was seen a few times. What it recognizes is unknown. The germline gives CDR1 SGHTA, CDR2 FQGNSA. The V end lost 3 bases, the J end lost 0 bases, and 11 bases lay between the germline ends. The CDR3 runs 15 residues. It was with a sample-barcoded 5' primer and a J-beta primer mix that a second PCR of about 7 to 12 cycles was run. Through a template-switch adaptor with 12 random nucleotides, each cDNA molecule received a tag. TCRdb ran MiXCR on the 5' RACE reads and lists one entry per CDR3 protein. This sample has about 1.8 million distinct CDR3 sequences, with around half found just once. Each sample gave at least 6.5 million isolated PBMCs.

Sequencing was performed on blood. The clonotype originates from a woman aged 40 to 49 in good health. The gene calls are TRBV7-2 and TRBJ1-2, with D perhaps TRBD1 (5 bases). The CDR3 DNA reads TGTGCCAGCAGCTTGCAGGGAATAACTAACTATGGCTACACCTTC. Protein product: CASSLQGITNYGYTF.